By sample share, the clone carrying this TCR beta chain is large. This was the immunoSEQ v3 assay. Clones were sequenced by immunoSEQ multiplex PCR, and TCRdb holds only the in-frame ones, with some missing. This table has 5,500 to 7,500 clones, around two thirds appearing once. The data originate from a study of TIL therapy for anti-PD-1-resistant metastatic lung cancer. Study details: Patients had a median age of approximately 50 years (range 38-75).

CDR3 size: 20 residues. The V gene's germline CDR1 is ENHRY and CDR2 SYGVKD. Trimming at V came to 0 bases and at J to 0 bases, leaving 12 bases not matched to a gene. The time point was: pre-treatment sample, taken before nivolumab and TIL therapy. The tumor samples were excised metastases, mostly pleural nodules or supraclavicular lymph nodes. Stage 4 NSCLC adults joined between late 2017 and 2020. J is TRBJ2-1 and V is TRBV10-3; 9 bases line up with TRBD2. Specimen: tumor tissue, collected at baseline. The receptor's source is a person between 25 and 80 years old with non-small cell lung cancer. The CDR3 loop is CAISESLGLAGFRSYNEQFF. DNA for the CDR3: TGTGCCATCAGTGAGTCCTTGGGGCTAGCGGGGTTCCGCTCCTACAATGAGCAGTTCTTC.